These 25 T cell receptor beta chains were all obtained from the same sample, sequenced in a study of beta chain features in type 1 diabetes. Investigators reverse transcribed all isolated RNA, so they sequenced expressed TCRB transcripts. TCRdb's table, derived via immunoSEQ multiplex PCR, lists solely in-frame clones and lacks some. The repertoire consists of hundreds of thousands of clones, with 10% to 15% occurring once and the leading ten covering more than 0.015%. What was sequenced was naive CD4+ T cells from blood. Receptors were obtained from a man aged 18 to 29 in good health.

The rearrangement uses TRBV9 and TRBJ1-5, with a weak D call TRBD1 (6 bases). From germline, CDR1 is SGDLS and CDR2 YYNGEE. The CDR3 is 14 amino acids. V lost 0 bases and J lost 6, with 10 bases in between. CDR3 nucleotide sequence: TGTGCCAGCAGCGTAGCGGGGGGGCGTCAGCCCCAGCATTTT. This gives the protein CASSVAGGRQPQHF.

This clone was seen a few times. V and J are TRBV7-8 and TRBJ2-3; TRBD1 is a possible D gene (6 bases). Trimming stripped 5 bases from V and 5 bases from J, with 17 bases between. This CDR3 has 15 residues. Germline CDR1 and CDR2: SGHVS and FQNEAQ. CDR3 sequence reads: CASSINRVFGDTQYF. The CDR3 nucleotides are TGTGCCAGCAGCATAAACAGGGTCTTCGGAGATACGCAGTATTTT.

The CDR3 sequence: CASRRGLAAETQYF. CDR3 nucleotides: TGTGCCAGCAGGAGGGGACTAGCGGCAGAGACCCAGTACTTC. This rearrangement joins TRBV2 to TRBJ2-5, with 11 bases matching TRBD2. V dropped 6 bases and J dropped 4; count of bases not matched to a gene: 4. The CDR3 extends over 14 amino acids. The germline V gene has CDR1 SNHLY and CDR2 FYNNEI.

The V and J genes are TRBV7-3 and TRBJ2-2; the match to TRBD2 covers 9 bases. The J segment lost 5 bases and the V segment lost 3 bases, leaving 4 bases of the junction unmatched. Germline V gene data show CDR1 as SGHTA and CDR2 as FQGTGA. This CDR3 is 15 amino acids long. The CDR3 DNA sequence: TGTGCCAGCAGCTTTAGCGGGGGTGGTACCGGGGAGCTGTTTTTT. The encoded protein is CASSFSGGGTGELFF.

The V call is TRBV5-4, the J call TRBJ2-3; possibly TRBD1 for D (6 bases). The CDR3 sequence is 14 residues long. Germline-derived CDR1 and CDR2 are SGHNT and YYREEE (reference sequence). V was clipped by 3 bases and J by 3 bases, with 11 bases between them. CDR3 residues: CASSSGVRTDTQYF. CDR3 bases: TGTGCCAGCAGCTCAGGGGTTAGGACAGATACGCAGTATTTT.

This clone has at least ten counts. This chain connects TRBV23-1 to TRBJ2-2; TRBD2 matches at 8 bases. TRBV23-1 is annotated as an ORF whose role is uncertain. The junction had 5 bases not matched to a gene; V was cut back by 6 bases and J by 8 bases. This CDR3 region has 13 residues. CDR3 sequence (DNA): TGCGCCAGCAGGGCTAGCGGGTTGGGGGAGCTGTTTTTT. Translating it yields CASRASGLGELFF.

In its sample, this clone was seen a few times. The chain couples TRBV18 to TRBJ1-2, with D tentatively TRBD1 (6 bases). Germline V gene lookup returns CDR1 KGHSH and CDR2 LQKENI. Trimming cost V 4 bases and J 4 bases, with 19 bases left between them. CDR3 size: 16 residues. CDR3: CASSLRTSGVLYGYTF. In DNA, the CDR3 is TGTGCCAGCTCACTTCGGACCTCAGGGGTTCTCTATGGCTACACCTTC.

This clone showed up just a few times. The gene calls are TRBV6-1 and TRBJ2-3, with TRBD1 matching 10 bases. This CDR3 is built from 15 residues. CDR1 MNHNS and CDR2 SASEGT come from the germline V gene. V shed 8 bases, J shed 9 bases, and the junction held 14 bases outside the gene matches. In nucleotides, the CDR3 is TGTGCCAGCGATCTTGGGACAGGGGCGGCCAAGACGCAGTATTTT. Its translation is CASDLGTGAAKTQYF.

J is TRBJ1-5 and V is TRBV5-4; D gene ambiguous. The CDR3 runs 13 residues. Trimming removed 0 bases at V and 4 bases at J, with 5 bases between. Per germline, CDR1 SGHNT and CDR2 YYREEE (reference sequence). The CDR3 coding sequence is TGTGCCAGCAGCTTGGACATGAATCAGCCCCAGCATTTT. Its translation: CASSLDMNQPQHF.

This clone was observed a handful of times. J is TRBJ2-1 and V is TRBV7-2, with 9 bases matching TRBD1. The germline gives CDR1 SGHTA, CDR2 FQGNSA. The CDR3 sequence is 14 residues long. The V gene end was trimmed by 3 bases and the J gene end by 8 bases; junction bases not matched to a gene: 5. The CDR3 sequence: CASSFVQGAYEQFF. The CDR3 coding sequence is TGTGCCAGCAGCTTCGTACAGGGGGCCTATGAGCAGTTCTTC.

The chain employs TRBV15 and TRBJ1-2; D is ambiguous. The CDR3 consists of 12 residues. Germline V gene sequence: CDR1 LNHNV, CDR2 YYDKDF (reference sequence). Trimming stripped 1 base from V and 7 bases from J, with 7 bases between. The CDR3 reads CATSRASVGYTF. The DNA of the CDR3 is TGTGCCACCAGCAGAGCGTCAGTTGGCTACACCTTC.

This clone appeared a few times. The chain links TRBV4-2 to TRBJ1-1, with a possible D match to TRBD1 (5 bases). Per the germline V gene, CDR1 is LGHNA and CDR2 is YNFKEQ. V lost 4 bases, J lost 1 base, and 13 bases lay in between. There are 15 residues in the CDR3. The CDR3, as DNA: TGTGCCAGCAGCCCAATGGGGGGAAGGAACACTGAAGCTTTCTTT. This translates into CASSPMGGRNTEAFF.

Only a few counts were recorded for this clone. The chain is built from TRBV7-6 and TRBJ2-7; TRBD1 agrees at 7 bases. The CDR3 is 14 residues long. The germline V gene encodes CDR1 SGHVS and CDR2 FNYEAQ. J gave up 0 bases and V 5 bases, and 4 bases lay outside the gene matches. In nucleotides, the CDR3 is TGTGCCAGCAGCCGCAGGGACAGCTCCTACGAGCAGTACTTC. This translates into CASSRRDSSYEQYF.

There are a few counts of this clone. The rearrangement uses TRBV7-3 and TRBJ2-3; 7 bases agree with TRBD1. The CDR3 is made up of 14 amino acids. From germline, CDR1 is SGHTA and CDR2 FQGTGA. The trim removed 5 bases at V and 6 bases at J, leaving 8 bases unmatched. This CDR3 reads CASSLQGLLDTQYF. The CDR3 bases are TGTGCCAGCAGCCTACAGGGGTTACTGGATACGCAGTATTTT.

A remark on this clone: Distinct nucleotide sequences in the sample also encode this CDR3. This rearrangement joins TRBV6-5 to TRBJ1-2; 7 nucleotides match TRBD1. Germline CDR1 MNHEY, CDR2 SVGAGI. The CDR3 spans 12 residues. V was pared by 6 bases and J by 4 bases, with 2 bases of the junction left unmatched. The DNA of the CDR3 is TGTGCCAGCAGCCGGGACAGCTATGGCTACACCTTC. Translated, it gives CASSRDSYGYTF.

The rearrangement joins TRBV29-1 to TRBJ1-2, with unresolved D. Looked up from germline, CDR1 is SQVTM and CDR2 is ANQGSEA. This CDR3 comprises 14 residues. V was trimmed by 3 bases and J by 1 base, leaving 12 bases between them. CDR3 bases: TGCAGCGTTGATGAGGGTCGAGTTAACTATGGCTACACCTTC. Translating gives CSVDEGRVNYGYTF.

The chain combines TRBV5-1 with TRBJ2-5; D is unclear. Looked up from germline, CDR1 is SGHRS and CDR2 is YFSETQ. V was trimmed by 4 bases and J by 5 bases, leaving 15 bases between them. The CDR3 contains 14 residues. The CDR3 loop is CASSISHSGETQYF. CDR3 nucleotides: TGCGCCAGCAGCATTTCCCATTCAGGCGAGACCCAGTACTTC.

The chain couples TRBV7-2 to TRBJ1-5; 9 bases are a match to TRBD1. CDR1 is SGHTA, CDR2 FQGNSA, per germline. This CDR3 is 15 amino acids long. V lost 5 bases and J lost 5; bases outside the gene matches: 7. This chain's CDR3 is CASSTDRGDDQPQHF. Written as DNA, the CDR3 is TGTGCCAGCAGCACGGACAGGGGTGACGATCAGCCCCAGCATTTT.

A few counts support this clone. The chain recombines TRBV27 with TRBJ2-7, with 12 bases matching TRBD2. Trimming cost V 5 bases and J 3 bases; bases outside gene matches: 8. Looked up from germline, CDR1 is MNHEY and CDR2 is SMNVEV (reference sequence). This CDR3 has 16 residues. CDR3 protein: CASSPKLAGGVYEQYF. The CDR3 DNA is TGTGCCAGCAGTCCGAAACTAGCGGGGGGCGTCTACGAGCAGTACTTC.

V is TRBV5-1 and J is TRBJ2-2; the D is unclear. The CDR3 is 14 residues long. Trimming removed 0 bases at V and 2 bases at J, with 5 bases between. The germline V gene has CDR1 SGHRS and CDR2 YFSETQ. The chain's CDR3 is CASSLDSNTGELFF. CDR3 coding DNA: TGCGCCAGCAGCTTGGACAGCAACACCGGGGAGCTGTTTTTT.

This clone turned up a few times. The same CDR3 also results from other DNA sequences found in this sample. This chain connects TRBV30 to TRBJ2-7; D perhaps matches TRBD2 (5 bases). The V end was cut by 1 base, the J end by 4 bases, with 5 bases between. The CDR3 length is 11 residues. Per the germline V gene, CDR1 is GTSNPN and CDR2 is SVGIG (reference sequence). The CDR3 region has the DNA TGTGCCTGGAGTGGAGGGTACGAGCAGTACTTC. It is translated as CAWSGGYEQYF.

The chain combines TRBV4-2 with TRBJ2-1; 14 bases are a match to TRBD2. The V gene end was trimmed by 4 bases and the J gene end by 7 bases; junction bases not matched to a gene: 6. The CDR3 consists of 16 residues. Per the germline V gene, CDR1 is LGHNA and CDR2 is YNFKEQ. In DNA, the CDR3 is TGTGCCAGCAGCCTCGGGACTAGCGGGAGATATAATGAGCAGTTCTTC. Protein sequence: CASSLGTSGRYNEQFF.

The chain has TRBV28 and TRBJ2-7, with a tentative D call TRBD2 (6 bases). There are 15 residues in the CDR3. Germline-derived CDR1 and CDR2 are MDHEN and SYDVKM. V was trimmed by 3 bases and J by 3 bases, leaving 15 bases between them. CDR3 DNA sequence: TGTGCCAGCAGTTTTGGAGGAGGGAACCACTACGAGCAGTACTTC. Translation: CASSFGGGNHYEQYF.

This rearrangement joins TRBV15 to TRBJ2-5; the match to TRBD2 covers 8 bases. J was trimmed by 2 bases and V by 0 bases; bases with no gene match: 2. CDR3 length equals 15 residues. The germline CDR1 and CDR2 sequences are LNHNV and YYDKDF (reference sequence). As DNA, the CDR3 is TGTGCCACCAGCAGAGAAAAGCGGGGGCAAGAGACCCAGTACTTC. Translation gives CATSREKRGQETQYF.

This clone was seen at least ten times. The chain has TRBV7-9 and TRBJ1-1; D may be TRBD1 (5 bases). The V end was cut by 5 bases, the J end by 4 bases, with 14 bases between. Germline CDR1 reads SEHNR; CDR2 reads FQNEAQ (reference sequence). The CDR3 is made up of 14 amino acids. In nucleotides, the CDR3 is TGTGCCAGCAGCCATAGGGGCGGCGGCACTGAAGCTTTCTTT. Translating it yields CASSHRGGGTEAFF.